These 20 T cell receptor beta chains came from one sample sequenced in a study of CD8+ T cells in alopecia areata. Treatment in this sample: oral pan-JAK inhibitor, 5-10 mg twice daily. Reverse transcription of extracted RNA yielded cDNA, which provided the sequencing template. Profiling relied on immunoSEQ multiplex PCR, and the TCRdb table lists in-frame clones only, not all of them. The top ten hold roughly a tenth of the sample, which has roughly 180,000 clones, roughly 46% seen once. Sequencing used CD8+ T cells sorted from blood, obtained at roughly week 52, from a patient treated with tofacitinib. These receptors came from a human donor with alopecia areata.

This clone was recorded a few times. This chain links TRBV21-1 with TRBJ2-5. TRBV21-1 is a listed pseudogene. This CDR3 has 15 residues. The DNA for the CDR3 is TGTGCCAGCAGCATTGTTTCCGGGACCCAAGAGACCCAGTACTTC. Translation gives CASSIVSGTQETQYF.

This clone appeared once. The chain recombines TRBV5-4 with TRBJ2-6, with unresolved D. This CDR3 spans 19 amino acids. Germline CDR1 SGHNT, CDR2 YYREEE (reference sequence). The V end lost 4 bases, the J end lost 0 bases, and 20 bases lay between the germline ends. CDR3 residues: CASSPGERTRSSGANVLTF. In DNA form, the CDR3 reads TGTGCCAGCAGCCCTGGAGAGAGGACGAGGAGCTCTGGGGCCAACGTCCTGACTTTC. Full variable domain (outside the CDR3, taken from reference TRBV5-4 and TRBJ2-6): ETGVTQSPTHLIKTRGQQVTLRCSSQSGHNTVSWYQQALGQGPQFIFQYYREEENGRGNFPPRFSGLQFPNYSSELNVNALELDDSALYLCASSPGERTRSSGANVLTFGAGSRLTVL.

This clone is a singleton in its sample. Here the CDR3 reads CSVVVGANSYEQYF. Here the CDR3 DNA reads TGCAGCGTTGTAGTAGGGGCCAACTCCTACGAGCAGTACTTC. The chain links TRBV29-1 to TRBJ2-7, with a possible D match to TRBD1 (5 bases). V was shortened by 4 bases and J by 0 bases, with 13 bases between the two germline ends. Germline values: CDR1 SQVTM, CDR2 ANQGSEA. The CDR3 contains 14 residues.

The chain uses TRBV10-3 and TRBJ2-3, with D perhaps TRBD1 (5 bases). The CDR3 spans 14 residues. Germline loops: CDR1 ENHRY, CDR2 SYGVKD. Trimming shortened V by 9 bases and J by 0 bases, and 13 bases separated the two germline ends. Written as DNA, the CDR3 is TGTGCCATTTTAGACAGCACTAGCACAGATACGCAGTATTTT. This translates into CAILDSTSTDTQYF.

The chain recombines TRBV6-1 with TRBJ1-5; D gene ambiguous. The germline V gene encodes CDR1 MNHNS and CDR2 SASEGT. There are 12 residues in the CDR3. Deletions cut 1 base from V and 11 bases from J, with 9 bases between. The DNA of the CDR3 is TGTGCCAGCAGTGAAGACACGGCAACCCAGCATTTT. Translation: CASSEDTATQHF.

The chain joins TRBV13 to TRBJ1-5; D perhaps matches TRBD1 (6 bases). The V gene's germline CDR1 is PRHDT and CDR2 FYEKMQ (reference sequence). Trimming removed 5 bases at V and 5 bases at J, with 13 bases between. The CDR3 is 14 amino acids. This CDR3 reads CASSPGQQDQPQHF. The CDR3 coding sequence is TGTGCCAGCAGCCCTGGACAGCAAGATCAGCCCCAGCATTTT.

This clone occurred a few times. CDR3 bases: TGTGCCAGCAGCTTGTACGGTTATAGCAATCAGCCCCAGCATTTT. It is translated as CASSLYGYSNQPQHF. The V gene is TRBV5-8, the J gene TRBJ1-5; D gene unclear. The V end lost 1 base, the J end lost 0 bases, and 8 bases lay between the germline ends. The length of the CDR3 is 15 residues. Germline V gene data show CDR1 as SGHTS and CDR2 as YDEGEE. Complete variable domain (other parts from reference TRBV5-8 and TRBJ1-5): EAGVTQSPTHLIKTRGQQATLRCSPISGHTSVYWYQQALGLGLQFLLWYDEGEERNRGNFPPRFSGRQFPNYSSELNVNALELEDSALYLCASSLYGYSNQPQHFGDGTRLSIL.

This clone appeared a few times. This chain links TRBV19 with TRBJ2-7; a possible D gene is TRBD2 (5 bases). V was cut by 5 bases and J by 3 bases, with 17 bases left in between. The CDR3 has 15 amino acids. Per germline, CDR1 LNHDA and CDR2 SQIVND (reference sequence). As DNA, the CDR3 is TGTGCCAGTAGTTATCCCGGGGTGAGCCTCTACGAGCAGTACTTC. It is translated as CASSYPGVSLYEQYF.

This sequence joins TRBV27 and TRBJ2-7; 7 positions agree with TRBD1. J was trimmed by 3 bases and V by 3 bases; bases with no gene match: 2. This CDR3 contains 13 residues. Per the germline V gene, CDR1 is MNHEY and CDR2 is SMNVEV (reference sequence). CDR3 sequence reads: CASSLGQYYEQYF. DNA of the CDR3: TGTGCCAGCAGTTTGGGACAGTACTACGAGCAGTACTTC.

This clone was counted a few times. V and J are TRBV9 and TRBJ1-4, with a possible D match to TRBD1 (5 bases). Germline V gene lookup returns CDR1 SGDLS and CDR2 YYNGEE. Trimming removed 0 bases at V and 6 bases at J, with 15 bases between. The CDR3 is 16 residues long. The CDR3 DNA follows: TGTGCCAGCAGCGTAGCAGGTAGTCGAGGGGATGAAAAACTGTTTTTT. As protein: CASSVAGSRGDEKLFF.

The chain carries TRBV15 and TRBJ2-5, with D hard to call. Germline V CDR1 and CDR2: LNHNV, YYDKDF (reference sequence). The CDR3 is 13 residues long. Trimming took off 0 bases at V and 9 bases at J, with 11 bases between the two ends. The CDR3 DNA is TGTGCCACCAGCAGAGATCCTAGTGGCGCCCAGTACTTC. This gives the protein CATSRDPSGAQYF. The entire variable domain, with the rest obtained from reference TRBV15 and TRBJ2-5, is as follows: DAMVIQNPRYQVTQFGKPVTLSCSQTLNHNVMYWYQQKSSQAPKLLFHYYDKDFNNEADTPDNFQSRRPNTSFCFLDIRSPGLGDTAMYLCATSRDPSGAQYFGPGTRLLVL.

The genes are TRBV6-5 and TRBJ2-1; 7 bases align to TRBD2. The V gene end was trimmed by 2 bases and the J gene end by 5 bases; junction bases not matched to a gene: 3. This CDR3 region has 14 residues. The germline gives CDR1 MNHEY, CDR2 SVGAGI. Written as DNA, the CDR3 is TGTGCCAGCAGTTACGATGGGACTAACAATGAGCAGTTCTTC. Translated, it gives CASSYDGTNNEQFF.

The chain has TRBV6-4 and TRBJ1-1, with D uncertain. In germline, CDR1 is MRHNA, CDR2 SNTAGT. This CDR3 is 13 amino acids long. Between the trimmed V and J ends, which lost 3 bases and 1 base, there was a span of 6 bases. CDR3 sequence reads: CASSESENTEAFF. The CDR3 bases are TGTGCCAGCAGTGAATCGGAGAACACTGAAGCTTTCTTT.

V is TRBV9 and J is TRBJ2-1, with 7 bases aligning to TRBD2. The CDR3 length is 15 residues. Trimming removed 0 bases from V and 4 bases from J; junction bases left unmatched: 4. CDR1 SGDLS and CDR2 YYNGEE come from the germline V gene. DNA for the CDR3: TGTGCCAGCAGCGTAGGGGCGGGGGTTTACAATGAGCAGTTCTTC. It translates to CASSVGAGVYNEQFF. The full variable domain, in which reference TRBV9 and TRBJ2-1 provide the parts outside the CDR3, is DSGVTQTPKHLITATGQRVTLRCSPRSGDLSVYWYQQSLDQGLQFLIQYYNGEERAKGNILERFSAQQFPDLHSELNLSSLELGDSALYFCASSVGAGVYNEQFFGPGTRLTVL.

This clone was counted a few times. CDR3 loop: CASSLDRDTQYF. Here the CDR3 DNA reads TGTGCCAGCAGCTTGGACAGGGATACGCAGTATTTT. The chain carries TRBV5-6 and TRBJ2-3; TRBD1 might be the D (5 bases). Trimming pared 0 bases from V and 6 bases from J, leaving 5 bases between. Germline V CDR1 and CDR2: SGHDT, YYEEEE. The CDR3 runs 12 residues.

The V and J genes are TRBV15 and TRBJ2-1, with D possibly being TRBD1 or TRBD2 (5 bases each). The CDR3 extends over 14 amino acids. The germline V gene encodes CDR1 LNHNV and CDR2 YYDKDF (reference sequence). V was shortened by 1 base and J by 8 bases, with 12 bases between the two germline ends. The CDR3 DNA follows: TGTGCCACCAGCAGAGTGGGGGAAGGTGATGAGCAGTTCTTC. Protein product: CATSRVGEGDEQFF. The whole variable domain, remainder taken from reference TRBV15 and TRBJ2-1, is DAMVIQNPRYQVTQFGKPVTLSCSQTLNHNVMYWYQQKSSQAPKLLFHYYDKDFNNEADTPDNFQSRRPNTSFCFLDIRSPGLGDTAMYLCATSRVGEGDEQFFGPGTRLTVL.

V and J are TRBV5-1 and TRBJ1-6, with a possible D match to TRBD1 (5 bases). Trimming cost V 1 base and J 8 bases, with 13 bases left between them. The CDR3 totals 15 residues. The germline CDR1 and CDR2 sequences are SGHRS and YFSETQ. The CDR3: CASSLSWGEDSPLHF. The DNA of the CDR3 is TGCGCCAGCAGCTTGTCATGGGGGGAAGATTCACCCCTCCACTTT.

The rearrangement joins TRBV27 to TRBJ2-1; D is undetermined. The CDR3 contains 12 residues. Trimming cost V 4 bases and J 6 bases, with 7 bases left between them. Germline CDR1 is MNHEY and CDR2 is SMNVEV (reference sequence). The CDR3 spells CASSSPVNEQFF. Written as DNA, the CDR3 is TGTGCCAGCAGTTCCCCTGTCAATGAGCAGTTCTTC.

This CDR3 reads CASSQDSQGYEQYF. CDR3 bases: TGCGCCAGCAGCCAAGATTCACAGGGCTACGAGCAGTACTTC. V gene TRBV5-1 combines with J gene TRBJ2-7, with D maybe TRBD1 (6 bases). CDR3 length: 14 amino acids. The ends were cut back, 4 bases at V and 3 bases at J, with 14 bases in the middle. Germline-derived CDR1 and CDR2 are SGHRS and YFSETQ.

Here the CDR3 reads CASKSGPPYEQYF. CDR3 in DNA: TGCGCCAGCAAATCAGGTCCCCCTTACGAGCAGTACTTC. V is TRBV10-2 and J is TRBJ2-7; D remains ambiguous. This CDR3 comprises 13 residues. From germline, CDR1 is WSHSY and CDR2 SAAADI. Trimming stripped 7 bases from V and 4 bases from J, with 14 bases between.